The 5 T cell receptor beta chains given below trace back to one sample, sequenced in a study of blood T cell repertoires in COVID-19. The data were produced by immunoSEQ multiplex PCR, yet TCRdb's version contains in-frame clones alone and is incomplete. This sample carries 200,000 to 250,000 clones, 70% to 90% of them seen once, and the ten largest clones take approximately 10%. Source material: PBMCs or T cells enriched from blood (not recorded which). The receptors were gathered from a man aged 30 to 39 who had recovered from COVID-19.

This clone was counted a single time. The J gene is TRBJ1-5, the V gene TRBV3-1 (or the pseudogene TRBV3-2); D is unresolved. This CDR3 is 13 amino acids long. Germline lookup yields CDR1 LGHDT and CDR2 YNNKEL (reference sequence). Trimming pared 4 bases from V and 4 bases from J, leaving 8 bases between. CDR3 nucleotide sequence: TGTGCCAGCAGCCCGGCGGGGAATCAGCCCCAGCATTTT. Its translation: CASSPAGNQPQHF.

This chain joins TRBV30 and TRBJ2-5; 8 bases are shared with TRBD1. The V segment lost 3 bases and the J segment 5 bases; nucleotides outside the gene matches: 11. The CDR3 contains 15 residues. In germline, CDR1 is GTSNPN, CDR2 SVGIG (reference sequence). CDR3: CAWSSLQGALETQYF. In nucleotides, the CDR3 is TGTGCCTGGAGCTCCCTCCAGGGGGCTTTGGAGACCCAGTACTTC.

This clone was seen just once. The genes are TRBV27 and TRBJ2-5; a weak D match, TRBD1 (6 bases). The V and J ends lost 5 bases and 2 bases respectively, with 15 bases between them. CDR3 size: 15 residues. Germline V CDR1 and CDR2: MNHEY, SMNVEV (reference sequence). In nucleotides, the CDR3 is TGTGCCAGCAGTCACTTAGGGGGAACTCAAGAGACCCAGTACTTC. As protein: CASSHLGGTQETQYF.

J is TRBJ1-1 and V is TRBV6-5; the D is unclear. This CDR3 comprises 11 residues. Germline-derived CDR1 and CDR2 are MNHEY and SVGAGI. V was pared by 8 bases and J by 11 bases, with 15 bases between. The CDR3 loop is CASSEGLSAFF. As DNA, the CDR3 is TGTGCCAGCTCGGAGGGTCTGTCCGCTTTCTTT.

The chain combines TRBV9 with TRBJ2-5; TRBD2 aligns across 8 bases. Trimming removed 4 bases from V and 4 bases from J; junction bases left unmatched: 18. Germline CDR1 is SGDLS and CDR2 is YYNGEE. The CDR3 spans 18 residues. The CDR3: CASSPGFGREERRETQYF. In DNA form, the CDR3 reads TGTGCCAGCAGCCCGGGATTTGGGCGGGAGGAGAGAAGAGAGACCCAGTACTTC.